The present TCR beta chain was sequenced within a study of spatial heterogeneity in lung cancer. General observations from the study: Ubiquitous expanded tumor TCRs surfaced in blood more at resection than they did at follow-up.

CDR1 is SQVTM and CDR2 is ANQGSEA in the germline V gene. V was pared by 7 bases and J by 0 bases, with 21 bases between. The CDR3 is 16 amino acids. Every TCR cDNA molecule bore a unique molecular identifier. TCRdb re-called the 5' RACE reads with MiXCR, one entry per CDR3 protein. The sample includes around 24,000 distinct CDR3 sequences, roughly 12% of them seen just once. Specified time point: sample taken at primary tumor resection. From tumor, nontumor lung or frozen PBMC, whole RNA was taken unsorted for sequencing. Untreated early-stage non-small cell lung cancer patients, approximately 76 in total, were the donors. A note on this clonotype: Its antigen is undetermined.

This specimen consisted of PBMCs, obtained at surgery. The genes are TRBV29-1 and TRBJ1-1; a weak D match, TRBD1 (6 bases). This sequence originates from a female donor with early-stage non-small cell lung cancer. The DNA of the CDR3 is TGCAGCGCGAAAACCGGGACACAGTACATGAACACTGAAGCTTTCTTT. It codes for CSAKTGTQYMNTEAFF.